The 32 T cell receptor beta chains below were found in one sample sequenced in a study of long-term antiretroviral therapy in people with HIV. Survey level was the resolution at which the v3.0 immunoSEQ assay ran. Sequencing used immunoSEQ multiplex PCR; TCRdb keeps in-frame clones, though not all of them. This table holds fewer than 25,000 clones, roughly 94% found once. This sample comprised unsorted PBMCs, obtained 4.8 to 5 years after starting antiretroviral therapy. The receptor set was obtained from a woman between 50 and 59 years old with HIV.

This clone appeared once. The rearrangement uses TRBV9 and TRBJ2-1; perhaps TRBD2 as D (5 bases). Trimming took off 3 bases at V and 3 bases at J, with 13 bases between the two ends. CDR3 size: 15 residues. Germline values: CDR1 SGDLS, CDR2 YYNGEE. The CDR3 bases are TGTGCCAGCAGCGCTAGCCTAGAGGACTACAATGAGCAGTTCTTC. This sequence encodes CASSASLEDYNEQFF. Full variable domain (missing parts from reference TRBV9 and TRBJ2-1): DSGVTQTPKHLITATGQRVTLRCSPRSGDLSVYWYQQSLDQGLQFLIQYYNGEERAKGNILERFSAQQFPDLHSELNLSSLELGDSALYFCASSASLEDYNEQFFGPGTRLTVL.

This chain joins TRBV11-2 and TRBJ2-7; the D is unclear. Trimming removed 5 bases from V and 4 bases from J, with 12 bases in between. From germline, CDR1 is SGHAT and CDR2 FQNNGV. The CDR3 consists of 13 residues. CDR3 protein: CASSPQSLYEQYF. The CDR3 DNA reads as TGTGCCAGCAGCCCCCAGAGTTTGTACGAGCAGTACTTC. Full variable domain (outside the CDR3, taken from reference TRBV11-2 and TRBJ2-7): EAGVAQSPRYKIIEKRQSVAFWCNPISGHATLYWYQQILGQGPKLLIQFQNNGVVDDSQLPKDRFSAERLKGVDSTLKIQPAKLEDSAVYLCASSPQSLYEQYFGPGTRLTVT.

The chain employs TRBV11-1 and TRBJ2-5, with D possibly TRBD1 on 6 matching bases. Germline V gives CDR1 SGHAT, CDR2 FQDESV (reference sequence). V dropped 5 bases and J dropped 5 bases, with 15 bases sitting between them. The CDR3 is 14 amino acids. The chain's CDR3 is CASSPGARWETQYF. The DNA of the CDR3 is TGTGCCAGCAGCCCAGGGGCTCGGTGGGAGACCCAGTACTTC.

The rearrangement joins TRBV5-4 to TRBJ1-2; 7 nucleotides line up with TRBD1. The CDR3 is 14 residues long. The germline gives CDR1 SGHNT, CDR2 YYREEE (reference sequence). J was trimmed by 6 bases and V by 1 base; bases with no gene match: 6. The CDR3 DNA follows: TGTGCCAGCAGCTTGAAAGGGGGCGCGGATGGCTACACCTTC. It codes for CASSLKGGADGYTF. Full variable domain (rest looked up from reference TRBV5-4 and TRBJ1-2): ETGVTQSPTHLIKTRGQQVTLRCSSQSGHNTVSWYQQALGQGPQFIFQYYREEENGRGNFPPRFSGLQFPNYSSELNVNALELDDSALYLCASSLKGGADGYTFGSGTRLTVV.

The J gene is TRBJ1-1, the V gene TRBV7-9; D may be TRBD1 (5 bases). Trimming took off 1 base at V and 2 bases at J, with 17 bases between the two ends. CDR1 is SEHNR and CDR2 is FQNEAQ in the germline V gene (reference sequence). CDR3 size: 17 residues. The CDR3 bases are TGTGCCAGCAGCTTAGGTGTTGGGGACTTAAAAAACACTGAAGCTTTCTTT. Translating it yields CASSLGVGDLKNTEAFF.

The rearrangement links TRBV13 to TRBJ1-1, with D perhaps matching TRBD1 (6 bases). V gave up 3 bases and J gave up 8 bases, with 19 bases separating them. Germline V gene sequence: CDR1 PRHDT, CDR2 FYEKMQ (reference sequence). The CDR3 sequence is 15 residues long. The CDR3 spells CASSFPVGGEEEAFF. Here the CDR3 DNA reads TGTGCCAGCAGCTTCCCAGTAGGGGGAGAAGAGGAAGCTTTCTTT. Based on the CDR3 plus reference TRBV13 and TRBJ1-1, the full variable domain is AAGVIQSPRHLIKEKRETATLKCYPIPRHDTVYWYQQGPGQDPQFLISFYEKMQSDKGSIPDRFSAQQFSDYHSELNMSSLELGDSALYFCASSFPVGGEEEAFFGQGTRLTVV.

The gene calls are TRBV28 and TRBJ2-7, with 10 bases matching TRBD1. There are 19 residues in the CDR3. CDR1 is MDHEN, CDR2 SYDVKM, per germline. Trimming removed 2 bases from V and 0 bases from J; junction bases left unmatched: 13. CDR3 region: CASSLGAGTGALSSYEQYF. The CDR3 DNA reads as TGTGCCAGCAGTTTAGGAGCCGGGACAGGGGCATTGAGCTCCTACGAGCAGTACTTC.

V gene TRBV9 combines with J gene TRBJ2-1, with 9 bases fitting TRBD1. The CDR3 totals 20 residues. CDR1 SGDLS and CDR2 YYNGEE come from the germline V gene. Losses at the gene ends were 3 bases for V and 5 bases for J; bases not matched to a gene: 21. The CDR3 reads CASSATGGGLWPSVHNEQFF. Written as DNA, the CDR3 is TGTGCCAGCAGCGCGACAGGGGGAGGGCTTTGGCCCTCGGTCCACAATGAGCAGTTCTTC.

The J gene is TRBJ2-1, the V gene TRBV7-8; D is undetermined. Trimming removed 1 base from V and 5 bases from J, with 9 bases in between. The germline gives CDR1 SGHVS, CDR2 FQNEAQ. This CDR3 comprises 14 residues. The CDR3: CASSLGSRDNEQFF. Written as DNA, the CDR3 is TGTGCCAGCAGCTTAGGTTCCCGAGACAATGAGCAGTTCTTC.

The V call is TRBV6-1, the J call TRBJ1-5; TRBD1 might be the D (5 bases). Germline V gives CDR1 MNHNS, CDR2 SASEGT. The CDR3 is 16 amino acids. V was trimmed by 3 bases and J by 0 bases, leaving 12 bases between them. CDR3 coding DNA: TGTGCCAGCAGTGAGGGCGGGGGATATAGCAATCAGCCCCAGCATTTT. Its translation is CASSEGGGYSNQPQHF.

J is TRBJ1-2 and V is TRBV27; no reliable D call. V dropped 3 bases and J dropped 7 bases, with 12 bases sitting between them. The CDR3 contains 13 residues. In germline, CDR1 is MNHEY, CDR2 SMNVEV (reference sequence). This CDR3 is CASSLSSAGGYTF. CDR3 DNA: TGTGCCAGCAGTTTGTCCTCTGCGGGTGGCTACACCTTC.

In its sample, this clone was seen once. The chain couples TRBV2 to TRBJ2-3; D unclear. V lost 7 bases and J 4 bases, leaving 9 bases between the germline ends. The CDR3 is 12 amino acids. Germline CDR1 SNHLY, CDR2 FYNNEI. CDR3 sequence reads: CASTVGPDTQYF. CDR3 nucleotide sequence: TGTGCCAGCACAGTCGGACCAGATACGCAGTATTTT.

The chain has TRBV7-3 and TRBJ2-1, with D possibly being TRBD1 (6 bases). This CDR3 region has 13 residues. CDR1 and CDR2 (germline): SGHTA, FQGTGA. Trimming stripped 5 bases from V and 4 bases from J, with 9 bases between. CDR3 protein: CASSGTQYNEQFF. DNA for the CDR3: TGTGCCAGCAGCGGGACACAGTACAATGAGCAGTTCTTC.

The chain is built from TRBV7-3 and TRBJ2-6; D is undetermined. The germline V gene has CDR1 SGHTA and CDR2 FQGTGA. The V end was cut by 1 base, the J end by 1 base, with 8 bases between. This CDR3 is 16 amino acids long. The CDR3 nucleotides are TGTGCCAGCAGCTTAAGATCTTCTTCTGGGGCCAACGTCCTGACTTTC. Protein sequence: CASSLRSSSGANVLTF.

The chain employs TRBV5-5 and TRBJ2-5, with D unresolved. The V end was cut by 0 bases, the J end by 3 bases, with 6 bases between. The V gene's germline CDR1 is SGHKS and CDR2 YYEKEE (reference sequence). This CDR3 comprises 13 residues. This chain's CDR3 is CASSLGQKETQYF. CDR3 in DNA: TGTGCCAGCAGCTTGGGCCAGAAAGAGACCCAGTACTTC.

This rearrangement joins TRBV30 to TRBJ1-1; TRBD1 matches at 7 bases. Germline CDR1 is GTSNPN and CDR2 is SVGIG (reference sequence). This CDR3 comprises 12 residues. V lost 0 bases, J lost 5 bases, and 0 bases stayed unmatched. The CDR3 sequence: CAWSVQGTEAFF. For the CDR3, the DNA is TGTGCCTGGAGTGTACAGGGGACTGAAGCTTTCTTT. Full variable domain (outside the CDR3, taken from reference TRBV30 and TRBJ1-1): SQTIHQWPATLVQPVGSPLSLECTVEGTSNPNLYWYRQAAGRGLQLLFYSVGIGQISSEVPQNLSASRPQDRQFILSSKKLLLSDSGFYLCAWSVQGTEAFFGQGTRLTVV.

The V call is TRBV15, the J call TRBJ1-2; D perhaps matches TRBD1 (6 bases). Trimming pared 0 bases from V and 2 bases from J, leaving 13 bases between. This CDR3 has 16 amino acids. Germline assignment: CDR1 LNHNV and CDR2 YYDKDF (reference sequence). CDR3 bases: TGTGCCACCAGCAGAGATAGGACAGAGCCCAACTATGGCTACACCTTC. It codes for CATSRDRTEPNYGYTF.

The gene calls are TRBV6-9 and TRBJ2-7, with D possibly TRBD1 on 6 matching bases. Germline V lookup: CDR1 MNHGY, CDR2 SVAAGI. This CDR3 contains 15 residues. V was pared by 6 bases and J by 0 bases, with 15 bases between. The CDR3 DNA is TGTGCCAGCAGCTCCCCCACAGGGACCTCCTACGAGCAGTACTTC. This codes for CASSSPTGTSYEQYF.

The chain recombines TRBV2 with TRBJ1-5; unclear D gene. This CDR3 has 13 residues. V was pared by 6 bases and J by 3 bases, with 9 bases between. The V gene's germline CDR1 is SNHLY and CDR2 FYNNEI. In nucleotides, the CDR3 is TGTGCCAGCAGCCGAGGGTCCAATCAGCCCCAGCATTTT. Protein product: CASSRGSNQPQHF.

The V and J genes are TRBV19 and TRBJ2-5; 13 nucleotides align to TRBD2. The CDR3 sequence is 15 residues long. The V gene end was trimmed by 4 bases and the J gene end by 2 bases; junction bases not matched to a gene: 1. From germline, CDR1 is LNHDA and CDR2 SQIVND (reference sequence). The CDR3 nucleotides read TGTGCCAGTAGTAGGGGACTAGCGGGGCAAGAGACCCAGTACTTC. It specifies CASSRGLAGQETQYF.

This clone was observed a single time. The chain couples TRBV2 to TRBJ1-2, with no clear D. With 2 bases removed from V and 3 bases from J, the gap between germline ends came to 4 bases. CDR3 size: 12 residues. Germline loops: CDR1 SNHLY, CDR2 FYNNEI. This CDR3 is CASSEPDYGYTF. Here the CDR3 DNA reads TGTGCCAGCAGTGAACCAGACTATGGCTACACCTTC.

V gene TRBV2 combines with J gene TRBJ2-6; TRBD1 might be the D (5 bases). Germline assignment: CDR1 SNHLY and CDR2 FYNNEI. Trimming cost V 5 bases and J 0 bases, with 14 bases left between them. The length of the CDR3 is 17 residues. The CDR3 region has the DNA TGTGCCAGCAGTTATGACAGTCCCAGCTCTGGGGCCAACGTCCTGACTTTC. Translating gives CASSYDSPSSGANVLTF.

The rearrangement links TRBV7-6 to TRBJ1-5; D is undetermined. The CDR3 runs to 15 residues. Looked up from germline, CDR1 is SGHVS and CDR2 is FNYEAQ. Trimming stripped 5 bases from V and 5 bases from J, with 16 bases between. CDR3 nucleotides: TGTGCCAGCAGCCTAAAAGGCGACCCCGATCAGCCCCAGCATTTT. Residues: CASSLKGDPDQPQHF.

The CDR3 region has the DNA TGTGCCATCAGCCCCGGGCAGGTGAACTATGGCTACACCTTC. Translated, it gives CAISPGQVNYGYTF. V and J are TRBV10-3 and TRBJ1-2; D not certain. The CDR3 runs to 14 residues. Trimming took off 6 bases at V and 2 bases at J, with 13 bases between the two ends. Germline V gene sequence: CDR1 ENHRY, CDR2 SYGVKD.

J is TRBJ2-1 and V is TRBV19; 10 bases are shared with TRBD2. CDR3 size: 16 residues. Germline values: CDR1 LNHDA, CDR2 SQIVND (reference sequence). V dropped 7 bases and J dropped 4; count of bases not matched to a gene: 10. Here the CDR3 reads CASMRSSGSLYNEQFF. As DNA, the CDR3 is TGTGCCAGTATGCGGTCTAGCGGGAGTCTATACAATGAGCAGTTCTTC.

The chain links TRBV5-4 to TRBJ2-5, with 10 bases identical to TRBD2. J lost 5 bases, V lost 0 bases, and 10 bases had no gene match. The CDR3 contains 17 residues. CDR1 is SGHNT and CDR2 is YYREEE in the germline V gene (reference sequence). Written as DNA, the CDR3 is TGTGCCAGCAGCTTGGGAGTGGCTAGCGGGAGAGGGGAGACCCAGTACTTC. Amino acid sequence: CASSLGVASGRGETQYF.

This chain joins TRBV11-2 and TRBJ2-7; weak D call: TRBD2 (5 bases). Trimming removed 1 base at V and 5 bases at J, with 9 bases between. The length of the CDR3 is 13 residues. Looked up from germline, CDR1 is SGHAT and CDR2 is FQNNGV. The CDR3, as DNA: TGTGCCAGCAGCTTAGTTCGGGGAGACGAGCAGTACTTC. Residues: CASSLVRGDEQYF.

The genes are TRBV10-3 and TRBJ2-7; D not certain. V was clipped by 4 bases and J by 5 bases, with 9 bases between them. This CDR3 contains 12 residues. Germline assignment: CDR1 ENHRY and CDR2 SYGVKD. CDR3 residues: CAISGPLNEQYF. The CDR3 region has the DNA TGTGCCATCAGTGGGCCCCTAAACGAGCAGTACTTC.

The V gene is TRBV11-2, the J gene TRBJ2-5; 7 positions agree with TRBD2. Losses at the gene ends were 0 bases for V and 2 bases for J; bases not matched to a gene: 3. The CDR3 is 15 amino acids. The germline gives CDR1 SGHAT, CDR2 FQNNGV. CDR3 protein: CASSLDLAVQETQYF. CDR3 nucleotide sequence: TGTGCCAGCAGCTTAGACCTAGCGGTTCAAGAGACCCAGTACTTC.

A single count supports this clone. The chain has TRBV19 and TRBJ2-5; tentative D call: TRBD2 (5 bases). Trimming shortened V by 6 bases and J by 0 bases, and 8 bases separated the two germline ends. Germline V CDR1 and CDR2: LNHDA, SQIVND (reference sequence). This CDR3 has 13 amino acids. This chain's CDR3 is CASSAGNQETQYF. For the CDR3, the DNA is TGTGCCAGTAGCGCGGGCAACCAAGAGACCCAGTACTTC.

The chain is built from TRBV6-1 and TRBJ2-4; 7 bases map to TRBD2. V was clipped by 6 bases and J by 6 bases; unmatched bases: 8. The CDR3 sequence is 14 residues long. Germline V lookup: CDR1 MNHNS, CDR2 SASEGT. CDR3 residues: CASRRGASGNIQYF. CDR3 nucleotide sequence: TGTGCCAGCAGGAGAGGGGCTAGCGGAAACATTCAGTACTTC.

The rearrangement joins TRBV7-3 to TRBJ2-7; possible D gene TRBD2, 7 bases. V was cut by 4 bases and J by 5 bases, with 12 bases left in between. Per germline, CDR1 SGHTA and CDR2 FQGTGA. This CDR3 has 13 amino acids. CDR3 sequence (DNA): TGTGCCAGCAGCTCCACGGGGGGCCACGAGCAGTACTTC. Its translation is CASSSTGGHEQYF.